This T cell receptor (beta chain) was found in a study of shared clonotypes between healthy human individuals. Free of recent acute infections or vaccinations, the donors were healthy HIV-negative adults. The run depth of the assay was deep. Here immunoSEQ multiplex PCR was the method, and the copy in TCRdb shows in-frame clones only, minus some. Of 1,400,000 or so clones listed, around 98.5% were seen once; the top ten hold 0.36%. The CDR3 sequence is 15 residues long. Trimming stripped 5 bases from V and 6 bases from J, with 18 bases between. Germline V gene lookup returns CDR1 MNHEY and CDR2 SMNVEV (reference sequence).

The V and J genes are TRBV27 and TRBJ2-3; D is perhaps TRBD1 (6 bases). The clonotype originates from a man aged 25-40 years in good health. Sequences were obtained from naive CD4+ T cells sorted from blood. The subset was: CD45RA+ positively selected. CDR3 coding DNA: TGTGCCAGCAGTCCATGGGCCGCCGGACAGGATACGCAGTATTTT. Residues: CASSPWAAGQDTQYF.